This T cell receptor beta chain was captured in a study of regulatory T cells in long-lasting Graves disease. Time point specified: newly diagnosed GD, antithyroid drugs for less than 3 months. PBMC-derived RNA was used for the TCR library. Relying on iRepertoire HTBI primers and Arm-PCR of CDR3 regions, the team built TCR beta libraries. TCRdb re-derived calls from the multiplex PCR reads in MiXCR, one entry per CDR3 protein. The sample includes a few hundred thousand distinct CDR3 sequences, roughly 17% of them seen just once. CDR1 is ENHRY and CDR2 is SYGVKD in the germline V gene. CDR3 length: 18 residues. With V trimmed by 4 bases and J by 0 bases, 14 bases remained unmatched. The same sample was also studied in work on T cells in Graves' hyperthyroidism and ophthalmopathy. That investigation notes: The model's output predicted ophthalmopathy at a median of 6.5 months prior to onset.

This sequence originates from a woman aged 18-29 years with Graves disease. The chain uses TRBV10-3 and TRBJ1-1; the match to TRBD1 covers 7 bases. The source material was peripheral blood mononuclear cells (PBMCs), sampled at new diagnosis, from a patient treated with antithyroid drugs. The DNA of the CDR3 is TGTGCCATCAGTGGGGCTTACAGGGACAGAGGTATGAACACTGAAGCTTTCTTT. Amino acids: CAISGAYRDRGMNTEAFF.